These 6 T cell receptor beta chains were all obtained from the same sample, sequenced in a study of PD-1 blockade in classical Hodgkin lymphoma. Each of the patients experienced relapse following autologous stem cell transplantation, and their brentuximab vedotin exposure differed. Libraries were prepared by immunoSEQ multiplex PCR; TCRdb keeps only in-frame clonotypes and omits some of them. The profile shows approximately 98,000 clones, approximately 90% of them singletons. The sample in question was peripheral blood mononuclear cells (PBMCs), obtained before the second cycle of nivolumab. These receptors all stem from a human donor with classical Hodgkin lymphoma.

The chain employs TRBV6-1 and TRBJ2-1; 8 bases are a match to TRBD1. Germline V gene lookup returns CDR1 MNHNS and CDR2 SASEGT. Trimming took 6 bases from V and 6 from J; bases not matched to a gene: 10. The CDR3 is made up of 15 amino acids. In DNA, the CDR3 is TGTGCCAGCAGCGCTAGACAGGGGTCCCTCAATGAGCAGTTCTTC. It encodes CASSARQGSLNEQFF.

J is TRBJ2-7 and V is TRBV6-5; TRBD1 matches at 8 bases. V dropped 2 bases and J dropped 2; count of bases not matched to a gene: 8. This CDR3 has 16 amino acids. CDR1 is MNHEY, CDR2 SVGAGI, per germline. The CDR3 reads CASSYARTGTTYEQYF. CDR3 bases: TGTGCCAGCAGTTACGCGCGGACAGGGACAACCTACGAGCAGTACTTC.

The gene calls are TRBV19 and TRBJ1-5; the match to TRBD1 covers 8 bases. Germline trimming cut 7 bases from V and 7 bases from J; bases unmatched to any gene: 9. Germline loops: CDR1 LNHDA, CDR2 SQIVND (reference sequence). The CDR3 length is 14 residues. This chain's CDR3 is CASNLQGGNQPQHF. The CDR3 coding sequence is TGTGCCAGTAACCTACAGGGGGGGAACCAGCCCCAGCATTTT.

The chain employs TRBV20-1 and TRBJ1-4, with unresolved D. The CDR3 is 11 residues long. The V end lost 7 bases, the J end lost 4 bases, and 7 bases lay between the germline ends. The germline V gene has CDR1 DFQATT and CDR2 SNEGSKA (reference sequence). CDR3 protein: CSGQFNEKLFF. The DNA for the CDR3 is TGCAGTGGTCAGTTTAATGAAAAACTGTTTTTT.

This CDR3 reads CASSLGGWATEAFF. The CDR3 nucleotides read TGTGCCAGCAGCTTAGGAGGGTGGGCCACTGAAGCTTTCTTT. The V gene is TRBV11-2, the J gene TRBJ1-1, with D unclear. The V and J ends lost 1 base and 4 bases respectively, with 10 bases between them. The CDR3 covers 14 residues. CDR1 and CDR2 (germline): SGHAT, FQNNGV.

The CDR3 protein is CASSPIGGGPNIQYF. In DNA, the CDR3 is TGCGCCAGCAGTCCCATCGGGGGGGGCCCAAACATTCAGTACTTC. The gene calls are TRBV23-1 and TRBJ2-4, with 8 nucleotides matching TRBD2. TRBV23-1 is given ORF status, its function remaining uncertain. This CDR3 has 15 amino acids. After removal of 4 bases from V and 6 bases from J, the junction contained 8 bases not matched to a gene.